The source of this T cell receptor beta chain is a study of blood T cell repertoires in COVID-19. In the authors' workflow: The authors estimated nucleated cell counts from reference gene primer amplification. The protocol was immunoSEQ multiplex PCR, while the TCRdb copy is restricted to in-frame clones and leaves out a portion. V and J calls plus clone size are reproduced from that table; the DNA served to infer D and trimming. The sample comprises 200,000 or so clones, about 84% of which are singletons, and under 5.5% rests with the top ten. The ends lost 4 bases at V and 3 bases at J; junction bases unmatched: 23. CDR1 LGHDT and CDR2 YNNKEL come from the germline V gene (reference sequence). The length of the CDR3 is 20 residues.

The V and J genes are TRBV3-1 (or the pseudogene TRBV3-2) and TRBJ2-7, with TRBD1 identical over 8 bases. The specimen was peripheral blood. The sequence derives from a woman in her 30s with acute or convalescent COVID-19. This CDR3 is CASSPCQTGQGVGIDYEQYF. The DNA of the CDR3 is TGTGCCAGCAGCCCCTGCCAAACAGGACAGGGAGTGGGGATAGACTACGAGCAGTACTTC.